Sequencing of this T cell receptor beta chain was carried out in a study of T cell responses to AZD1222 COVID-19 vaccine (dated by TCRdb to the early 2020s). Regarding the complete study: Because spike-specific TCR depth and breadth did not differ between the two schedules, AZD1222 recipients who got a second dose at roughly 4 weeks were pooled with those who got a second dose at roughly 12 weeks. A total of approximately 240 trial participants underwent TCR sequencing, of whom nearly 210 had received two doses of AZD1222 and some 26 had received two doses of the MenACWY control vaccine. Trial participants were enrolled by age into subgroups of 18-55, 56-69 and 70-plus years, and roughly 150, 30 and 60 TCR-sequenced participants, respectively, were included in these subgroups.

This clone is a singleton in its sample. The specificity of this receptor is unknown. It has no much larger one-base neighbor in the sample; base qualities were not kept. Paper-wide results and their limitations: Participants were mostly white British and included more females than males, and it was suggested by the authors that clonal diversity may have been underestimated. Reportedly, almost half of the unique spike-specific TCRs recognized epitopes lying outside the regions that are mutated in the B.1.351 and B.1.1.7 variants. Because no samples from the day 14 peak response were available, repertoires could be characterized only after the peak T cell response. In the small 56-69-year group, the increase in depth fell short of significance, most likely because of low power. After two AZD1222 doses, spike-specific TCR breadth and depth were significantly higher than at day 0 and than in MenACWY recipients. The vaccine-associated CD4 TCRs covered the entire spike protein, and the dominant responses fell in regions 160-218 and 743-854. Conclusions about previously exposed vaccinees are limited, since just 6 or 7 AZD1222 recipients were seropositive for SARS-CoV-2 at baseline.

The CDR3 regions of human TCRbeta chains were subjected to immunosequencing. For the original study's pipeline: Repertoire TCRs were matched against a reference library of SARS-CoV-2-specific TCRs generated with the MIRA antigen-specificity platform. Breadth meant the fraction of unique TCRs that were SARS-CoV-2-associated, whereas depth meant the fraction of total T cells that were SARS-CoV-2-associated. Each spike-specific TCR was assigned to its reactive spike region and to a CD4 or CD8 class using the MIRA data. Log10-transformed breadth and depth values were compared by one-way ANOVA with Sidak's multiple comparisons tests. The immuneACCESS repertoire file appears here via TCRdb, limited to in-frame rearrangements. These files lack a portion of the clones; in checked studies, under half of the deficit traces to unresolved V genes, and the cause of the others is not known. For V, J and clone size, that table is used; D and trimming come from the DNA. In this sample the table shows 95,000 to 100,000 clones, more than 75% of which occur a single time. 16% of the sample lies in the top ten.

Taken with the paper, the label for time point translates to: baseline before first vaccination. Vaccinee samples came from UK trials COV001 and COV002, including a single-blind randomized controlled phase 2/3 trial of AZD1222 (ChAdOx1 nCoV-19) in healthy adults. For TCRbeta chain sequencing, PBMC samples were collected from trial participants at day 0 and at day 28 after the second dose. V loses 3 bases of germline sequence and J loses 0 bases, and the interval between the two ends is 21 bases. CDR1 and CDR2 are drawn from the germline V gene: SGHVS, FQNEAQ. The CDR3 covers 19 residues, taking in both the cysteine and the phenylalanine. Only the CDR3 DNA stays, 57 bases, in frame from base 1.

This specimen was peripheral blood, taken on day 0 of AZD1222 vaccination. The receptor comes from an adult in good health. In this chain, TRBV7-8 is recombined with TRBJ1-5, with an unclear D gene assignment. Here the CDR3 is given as CASSLEVEGDLYSNQPQHF. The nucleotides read TGTGCCAGCAGCTTGGAGGTTGAGGGCGACTTATATAGCAATCAGCCCCAGCATTTT.